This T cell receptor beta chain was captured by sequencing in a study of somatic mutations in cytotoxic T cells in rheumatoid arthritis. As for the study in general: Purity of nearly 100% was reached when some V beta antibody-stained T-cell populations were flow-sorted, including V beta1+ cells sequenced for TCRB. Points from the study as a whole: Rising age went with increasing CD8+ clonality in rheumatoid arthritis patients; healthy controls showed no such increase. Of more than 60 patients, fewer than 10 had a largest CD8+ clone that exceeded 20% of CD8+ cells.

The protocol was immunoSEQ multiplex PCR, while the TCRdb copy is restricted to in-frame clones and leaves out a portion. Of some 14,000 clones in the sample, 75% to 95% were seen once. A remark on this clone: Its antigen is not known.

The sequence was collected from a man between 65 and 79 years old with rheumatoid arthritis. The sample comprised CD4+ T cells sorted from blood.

CDR3 loop: CAWRDGQGADGYTF. DNA for the CDR3: TGTGCCTGGAGGGATGGGCAGGGGGCGGATGGCTACACCTTC. V and J are TRBV30 and TRBJ1-2; 8 nucleotides match TRBD1. V shed 3 bases, J shed 6 bases, and the junction held 9 bases outside the gene matches. In germline, CDR1 is GTSNPN, CDR2 SVGIG (reference sequence). This CDR3 is 14 amino acids long.